Included here is one T cell receptor beta chain sequence, with context. Its antigen is still unknown. No base quality values were provided; no much bigger clone lies one nucleotide off. The data were obtained in a study of cytomegalovirus exposure and HLA in healthy donors (dated by TCRdb to the late 2010s). About the investigation overall: An earlier analysis of about 560 of the donors reported around 280 Gb of sequence data and some 110 million unique TCR beta sequences obtained from 150 million to 200 million T cells. The study used immunosequencing to profile the T cell repertoires of more than 650 subjects and linked those repertoires to cytomegalovirus serostatus. About 280 gigabases of sequencing data and tens of millions of unique TCR sequences made up an early release that covered approximately 650 HLA-typed donors. High-throughput TCR immunosequencing, statistical association of individual TCRs with disease status, and machine learning were combined to predict cytomegalovirus infection status. A later analysis re-examined previously published TCR beta repertoires from hundreds of donors and added high-resolution HLA genotyping to investigate patterns of TCR occurrence. All discovery cohort repertoires had been generated on a single sequencing platform. The study aimed to test whether cataloging public T cell receptors could reveal signatures of past pathogen exposure. To decide whether each TCR beta V gene segment behaved as functional or pseudogenic, an earlier analysis of fewer than 750 of the donors relied on high-throughput TCR beta sequencing. In addition to the first cohort of around 670 subjects, a separate validation cohort of over 90 different subjects was used. Across about 370 genotyped donors of the cohort, an average of about 250,000 unique TCR beta nucleotide sequences per donor were sequenced, and roughly 20% of those sequences were non-productive. The later analysis used no new phenotypic data to find candidate immune exposures, relying instead on TCR beta sequences and their occurrence across donors. Donor age, sex, ethnicity and CMV serostatus were compiled together with the repertoire data. Typing coverage differed by locus: A, B, C, DRB1 and DQB1 were typed in roughly 620-630 donors, DQA1 in 500 to 550, DPA1 in some 610, and DPB1 in roughly 450. Class I and class II HLA loci were covered by the typing at four-digit resolution. The genetic ancestry cluster associated with self-reported Caucasian donors included roughly 84% of the roughly 390 genotyped donors. Four or five DR-DQ haplotypes were handled as single units for association and clustering because linkage in the cohort was strong. In a later genetic analysis, genome-wide SNP genotypes for about three fifths of the roughly 670 donors were used, and that subset was treated as a discovery cohort.

The cohort comprised fewer than 700 healthy bone marrow donors. Cohort members were all nominally healthy when sampled, although unrecorded immune exposures were likely present. The donor tested CMV seropositive and was one of the 289 seropositive cohort members. Every donor gave a peripheral blood sample, and the peripheral blood mononuclear cells from that sample were used for TCR beta sequencing. Genomic DNA was extracted from the blood cell samples with the Qiagen DNeasy Blood Extraction Kit. Overall study results and their limits: In a later analysis, most CMV-associated TCR beta chains were found to appear HLA-restricted, with HLA associations seemingly driven largely by CMV exposure. Because HLA typing was unavailable for some donors at each locus, only the typed subset was used in association tests. In vitro tests confirmed that three of the cytomegalovirus-associated TCR beta chains recognize cytomegalovirus antigens. In a later genetic analysis, a missense DCLRE1C variant was associated with V-gene and J-gene trimming of TCR beta chains, and the association was replicated in an independent cohort. The classifier was reported to diagnose cytomegalovirus status with high specificity and sensitivity in both the original and validation cohorts. Roughly uniform sequencing depth across donors was assumed in presence/absence analyses, although this assumption may not hold. A total of 164 TCR beta chains were listed by the study as associated with cytomegalovirus. When HLA alleles, especially DR and DQ, strongly co-occurred, attributing TCR associations to individual alleles was difficult. In a later analysis, HLA-associated TCR beta chains were found to be more clonally expanded and to have lower generation probabilities than equally common non-associated chains. Most TCR sequences were seen in very few donors, while some public TCRs were found in many individuals. In an earlier analysis of about 550 of the donors, most TCR beta V segments were observed in productive rearrangements about 87% or about 30% of the time, broadly matching IMGT annotations. Over 15 rarely observed V segments, including chromosome 9 orphons, were excluded from the earlier analysis of about 500 of the donors because counts were too low. A further reported finding was that TCR beta sequences accurately predicted the HLA-A and HLA-B alleles for most subjects in the first cohort. The sequencing pipeline was judged likely to have produced a cluster of highly shared sequence variants as a technical artifact. In a later analysis, several top co-occurrence clusters were reported to appear linked to parvovirus B19, influenza, CMV and Epstein-Barr virus. In a later analysis, TCR association rates were found to vary across HLA loci, with the most associated TCRs seen for DRB1 alleles and the fewest for HLA-C alleles. For the cohort, immune exposure information was limited to CMV serostatus. It was suggested by the authors that the approach could potentially be generalized to other disease states and immunological phenotypes. Specific HLA alleles were associated with 15,000 to 20,000 TCR beta sequences at a false discovery rate of 0.05 in a later analysis. In a later genetic analysis, fewer N-insertions in productive TCRs were reported among donors in an Asian-associated ancestry cluster than the approximately 710-donor mean. Correlated functional status among segregating V segments might be attributable to linkage disequilibrium, but an unknown experimental factor could not be ruled out. In this cohort, only TCR beta chains were sequenced, and detectable features were limited by the absence of alpha or paired-chain data.

The protocol used for the library was the immunoSEQ multiplex PCR assay. A mixture of 60 forward primers for TCR Vbeta segments and 13 reverse primers for TCR Jbeta segments was used in the multiplex PCR. The CDR3 region of rearranged TCR beta genes was amplified from genomic DNA with a multiplex PCR assay. Amplified TCR beta libraries were sequenced as 87-base-pair reads on the Illumina HiSeq System. Per the source publication's procedure: In a later analysis, some 80 million unique TCR beta chains were counted across the approximately 670 repertoires, and about 9.9 million of these chains were shared by at least two donors. Raw reads were error-corrected and collapsed into unique sequences with a nearest-neighbor algorithm that merged closely related sequences to remove PCR and sequencing errors. Alignment of CDR3 sequences to IMGT reference sequences was used to assign V, D and J gene segments. For a sequence to be retained, at least a six-nucleotide match to both a V gene segment and a J gene segment was required. Rearrangements were classified as productive when the CDR3 lacked stop codons and remained in frame with V and J, and all other rearrangements were classified as non-productive. CDR3 was defined by IMGT convention, running from the second conserved V-encoded cysteine to the conserved J-encoded phenylalanine. Sequences without an unambiguous match to a single V gene segment were excluded from the earlier analysis of about 640 of the donors. In an earlier analysis of about 590 of the donors, a V segment was called functional when productive rearrangements were above 56.7%, and segregating when the standard deviation between donors exceeded 5%. A statistical classification framework was built for diagnosing cytomegalovirus status from the catalog of TCR beta chain sequences. In a later analysis, V and J genes were assigned by comparing TCR nucleotide sequences against IMGT/GENE-DB human TR gene sequences. A later analysis assigned CDR3 sequences and most-parsimonious VDJ recombination scenarios with the TCRdist pipeline. In a later analysis, each TCR beta chain was defined by its CDR3 amino acid sequence together with its V-gene family, and reads lacking a unique V-gene family were excluded. To address suspected cross-contamination and a sequencing artifact, a later analysis removed under 600 highly shared, low-generation-probability nucleotide sequences. In a later analysis, a clonal expansion index for each public chain was calculated from normalized within-repertoire ranks of inferred template counts. A later analysis computed generation probabilities with a VDJ recombination model fitted to out-of-frame rearrangements, and checked the results against IGoR. Hypergeometric tests were used in a later analysis to score TCR-TCR, TCR-HLA and TCR-CMV co-occurrence, with a repertoire-size bias correction applied to the TCR pairs. False discovery rates were estimated in a later analysis by permuting HLA or CMV assignments 20 times. In a later analysis, co-occurring TCRs were grouped using DBSCAN, with TCRdist sequence similarity added in when clustering inside HLA-allele-positive subsets. For co-occurrence clustering, repertoires with fewer than 30,000 or more than 120,000 public chains were excluded, along with five repertoires with anomalous nucleotide sharing. This is the immuneACCESS table as TCRdb keeps it, with only in-frame sequences that have V and J called. A part of the clones is gone; compared with another copy, unresolved V genes explain less than half, and the rest is unexplained. The V and J calls and clone size are taken from that table; D and trimming were inferred from the DNA. The table for this sample lists approximately 98,000 clones; around 75% of them were counted only once. The leading ten clones occupy roughly 9.8% of the sample.

This clonotype was obtained from a man between 18 and 35 years old in good health and CMV-seropositive. The sequencing sample was made of PBMCs.

For the CDR3, the sequence is CASSPPRDSVMNTEAFF. Read as DNA, the sequence is TGTGCCAGCAGCCCACCACGGGACAGCGTCATGAACACTGAAGCTTTCTTT. The chain employs TRBV13 and TRBJ1-1, with TRBD1 matching 7 junction bases. Inclusive of the bounding cysteine and phenylalanine, the CDR3 is 17 residues long. Here the CDR3 DNA is all that survives: 51 bases in frame from base 1. CDR1 and CDR2 (PRHDT, FYEKMQ) derive from the germline V gene (reference sequence). V is pruned by 5 bases and J by 0 bases, leaving 12 bases of the junction without a gene match.